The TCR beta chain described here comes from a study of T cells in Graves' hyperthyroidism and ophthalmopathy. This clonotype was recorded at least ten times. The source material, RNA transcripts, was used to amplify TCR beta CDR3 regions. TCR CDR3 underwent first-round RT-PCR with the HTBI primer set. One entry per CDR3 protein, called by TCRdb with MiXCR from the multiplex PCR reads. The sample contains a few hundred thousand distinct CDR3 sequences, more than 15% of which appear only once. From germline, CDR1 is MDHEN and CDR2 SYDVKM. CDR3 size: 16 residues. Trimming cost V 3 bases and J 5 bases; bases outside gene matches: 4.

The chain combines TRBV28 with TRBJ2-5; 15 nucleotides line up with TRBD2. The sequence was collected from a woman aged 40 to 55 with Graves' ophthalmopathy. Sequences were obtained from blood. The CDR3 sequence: CASSFPGLAGGETQYF. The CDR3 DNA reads TGTGCCAGCAGTTTTCCGGGACTAGCGGGAGGTGAGACCCAGTACTTC.